This is a list of T cell receptor beta chains from one sample in a study of blood T cell repertoires in COVID-19. Sequencing used immunoSEQ multiplex PCR; TCRdb keeps in-frame clones, though not all of them. This table has about 170,000 clones, approximately 86% appearing once. The source material was peripheral blood. The receptors originated from a woman older than 75 with COVID-19, enrolled during active disease. Both conserved end residues are part of each CDR3. D genes are given only for firm matches. Clone size is not always given. Where it is, it says once, few, many or a class for expanded clones.

d_call | j_call | clone_size | v_call | cdr3_aa | cdr3_nt
. | TRBJ1-5 | . | TRBV19 | CASEDSYNQPQHF | TGTGCCAGTGAGGACTCATACAATCAGCCCCAGCATTTT
. | TRBJ1-2 | . | TRBV5-1 | CASSYWTANYGYTF | TGCGCCAGCAGCTACTGGACAGCTAACTATGGCTACACCTTC
. | TRBJ1-3 | . | TRBV7-9 | CASSQQGLGNTIYF | TGTGCCAGCAGCCAACAGGGTCTTGGAAACACCATATATTTT
. | TRBJ2-1 | . | TRBV19 | CASSMGPRDFTTYNEQFF | TGTGCCAGTAGTATGGGTCCCCGGGACTTCACTACCTACAATGAGCAGTTCTTC
. | TRBJ2-7 | . | TRBV28 | CASSSHYEQYF | TGTGCCAGCAGTTCCCACTACGAGCAGTACTTC
. | TRBJ1-5 | . | TRBV27 | CASRFSGGQPQHF | TGTGCCAGCAGGTTTTCCGGCGGGCAGCCCCAGCATTTT
TRBD1 | TRBJ1-3 | . | TRBV28 | CASSSGTGGVSGNTIYF | TGTGCCAGCAGTTCCGGGACAGGGGGCGTGAGTGGAAACACCATATATTTT
TRBD2 | TRBJ2-1 | . | TRBV7-3 | CASGASGRENEQFF | TGTGCCAGCGGAGCTAGCGGGAGGGAAAATGAGCAGTTCTTC
. | TRBJ2-3 | . | TRBV11-3 | CASSLAPGSDTQYF | TGTGCCAGCAGCTTAGCCCCAGGGTCAGATACGCAGTATTTT
TRBD2 | TRBJ2-1 | . | TRBV19 | CASSMASGGGRGQFF | TGTGCCAGTAGTATGGCTAGCGGGGGGGGCAGAGGGCAGTTCTTC
TRBD2 | TRBJ2-7 | . | TRBV13 | CASSFSGSSYEQYF | TGTGCCAGCAGCTTCAGCGGGAGCTCCTACGAGCAGTACTTC
. | TRBJ2-3 | . | TRBV3-1/TRBV3-2 | CASSRRTGGTGNTQYF | TGTGCCAGCAGCAGAAGAACGGGCGGCACCGGGAATACGCAGTATTTT
. | TRBJ2-1 | . | TRBV6-2/TRBV6-3 | CASSPPPTGWADNEQFF | TGTGCCAGCAGTCCGCCCCCGACAGGTTGGGCTGACAATGAGCAGTTCTTC
. | TRBJ2-3 | . | TRBV10-3 | CAISDRTATDTQYF | TGTGCCATCAGTGATAGGACAGCCACAGATACGCAGTATTTT
TRBD2 | TRBJ2-1 | . | TRBV7-6 | CASSLELAGVRNEQFF | TGTGCCAGCAGCTTAGAATTAGCGGGAGTTCGGAATGAGCAGTTCTTC
TRBD2 | TRBJ2-7 | once | TRBV28 | CASRAPGLAAPYEQYF | TGTGCCAGCAGGGCACCGGGACTAGCGGCCCCCTACGAGCAGTACTTC
. | TRBJ1-1 | . | TRBV18 | CASSPRGLNTEAFF | TGTGCCAGCTCACCACGCGGTCTGAACACTGAAGCTTTCTTT
TRBD2 | TRBJ2-1 | . | TRBV9 | CASSVSGRAFSDNEQFF | TGTGCCAGCAGCGTTAGCGGGAGGGCCTTTTCCGACAATGAGCAGTTCTTC
TRBD1 | TRBJ2-2 | . | TRBV2 | CASSGTGGRTGELFF | TGTGCCAGCAGTGGGACAGGGGGCCGTACCGGGGAGCTGTTTTTT
TRBD2 | TRBJ2-7 | . | TRBV7-2 | CASSSRLAGVIYF | TGTGCCAGCAGCTCCAGACTAGCGGGAGTGATATACTTC
TRBD1 | TRBJ1-1 | . | TRBV5-6 | CASSLIQGAAEAFF | TGTGCCAGCAGCTTAATTCAGGGGGCGGCTGAAGCTTTCTTT
TRBD2 | TRBJ2-5 | . | TRBV7-2 | CASSLTAGRPPYGTQYF | TGTGCCAGCAGCTTAACAGCGGGGAGACCTCCGTATGGGACCCAGTACTTC
TRBD2 | TRBJ2-6 | . | TRBV28 | CASSLPLAGDSLGANVLTF | TGTGCCAGCAGTCTACCTCTAGCGGGAGACAGCTTGGGGGCCAACGTCCTGACTTTC
. | TRBJ1-3 | . | TRBV5-4 | CASSRKTESSGNTIYF | TGTGCCAGCAGCCGAAAGACAGAGAGCTCTGGAAACACCATATATTTT
TRBD1 | TRBJ2-3 | . | TRBV6-4 | CASSETGEVDTQYF | TGTGCCAGCAGTGAGACAGGGGAAGTGGATACGCAGTATTTT
. | TRBJ2-3 | few | TRBV6-6 | CASSYAQRPGTDTQYF | TGTGCCAGCAGTTACGCACAGCGACCGGGGACAGATACGCAGTATTTT
TRBD1 | TRBJ1-1 | . | TRBV5-1 | CASSSSGTGNTEAFF | TGCGCCAGCAGCTCGAGCGGGACAGGGAACACTGAAGCTTTCTTT
TRBD1 | TRBJ2-7 | few | TRBV4-2 | CASSQDANRGAYEQYF | TGTGCCAGCAGCCAAGATGCGAACAGGGGGGCCTACGAGCAGTACTTC
. | TRBJ2-1 | few | TRBV10-1 | CASSSGFEQFF | TGCGCCAGCAGTAGCGGGTTTGAGCAGTTCTTC
TRBD2 | TRBJ2-7 | . | TRBV9 | CASSVGLADYEQYF | TGTGCCAGCAGCGTAGGGCTAGCGGATTACGAGCAGTACTTC
. | TRBJ2-5 | . | TRBV7-3 | CASSLGQGQHQETQYF | TGTGCCAGCAGCTTAGGTCAAGGACAGCACCAAGAGACCCAGTACTTC
. | TRBJ2-6 | . | TRBV6-4 | CASSPNIGANVLTF | TGTGCCAGTAGCCCCAATATTGGGGCCAACGTCCTGACTTTC
. | TRBJ1-1 | . | TRBV25-1 | CASSESGRGTEAFF | TGTGCCAGCAGTGAATCAGGGAGGGGCACTGAAGCTTTCTTT
. | TRBJ2-7 | . | TRBV19 | CASSASNKQYF | TGTGCCAGTAGTGCGTCGAATAAGCAGTACTTC